This T cell receptor (beta chain) was sequenced for a study of shared clonotypes between healthy human individuals. About 30,000 T cell genomes, or roughly 180 ng DNA, went into the sorted-subset replicate PCRs. Only in-frame clones appear in the TCRdb table, and some are missing; sequencing was by immunoSEQ multiplex PCR. The sample consists of some 630,000 clones, roughly 95% of them appearing once. CDR1 is MNHEY and CDR2 is SMNVEV in the germline V gene (reference sequence). V shed 5 bases, J shed 4 bases, and the junction held 2 bases outside the gene matches. The CDR3 loop spans 14 amino acids. Terminally differentiated effector memory CD45RA+ cells were left out of the naive CD8 fraction, which was CD45RO-negative and positively selected for CCR7.

The clonotype originates from a woman in her 30s in good health. The specimen sequenced was naive CD8+ T cells sorted from blood. The chain recombines TRBV27 with TRBJ2-3, with 11 bases aligning to TRBD1. CDR3: CASSEGQGADTQYF. The DNA for the CDR3 is TGTGCCAGCAGTGAGGGACAGGGGGCAGATACGCAGTATTTT.